One sample yielded the 30 T cell receptor beta chains listed below, sequenced in a study of T cells in Graves' hyperthyroidism and ophthalmopathy. The source material, RNA transcripts, was used to amplify TCR beta CDR3 regions. When the TCR CDR3 underwent first-round RT-PCR, the HTBI primer set was used. TCRdb ran MiXCR on the multiplex PCR reads and lists one entry per CDR3 protein. This sample has about 570,000 distinct CDR3 sequences; around 45% occur once, and the top ten carry roughly 19%. The sequenced sample consisted of peripheral blood or thyroid tissue (not recorded which). The receptors stem from an adult woman with Graves' disease, either hyperthyroidism or ophthalmopathy (not recorded which).

This clonotype was recorded once. DNA of the CDR3: TGTGCCAGCAGCCCCGTCCAGGGGAACTATGGCTACACCTTC. This sequence encodes CASSPVQGNYGYTF. The chain recombines TRBV7-9 with TRBJ1-2; D is perhaps TRBD1 (6 bases). Germline V gene data show CDR1 as SEHNR and CDR2 as FQNEAQ (reference sequence). Trimming removed 5 bases from V and 2 bases from J, with 12 bases in between. The CDR3 consists of 14 residues. Based on the CDR3 plus reference TRBV7-9 and TRBJ1-2, the full variable domain is DTGVSQNPRHKITKRGQNVTFRCDPISEHNRLYWYRQTLGQGPEFLTYFQNEAQLEKSRLLSDRFSAERPKGSFSTLEIQRTEQGDSAMYLCASSPVQGNYGYTFGSGTRLTVV.

The genes are TRBV19 and TRBJ1-6; no firm D call. Germline loops: CDR1 LNHDA, CDR2 SQIVND (reference sequence). V lost 7 bases and J lost 5, with 9 bases in between. The CDR3 is made up of 13 amino acids. For the CDR3, the DNA is TGTGCCAGTAATTCTTGGGATAATTCACCCCTCCACTTT. It is translated as CASNSWDNSPLHF.

The sample holds many counts of this clonotype. V gene TRBV20-1 combines with J gene TRBJ2-7, with 7 bases aligning to TRBD2. The V segment lost 3 bases and the J segment 2 bases; nucleotides outside the gene matches: 7. CDR3 length equals 14 residues. The V gene's germline CDR1 is DFQATT and CDR2 SNEGSKA (reference sequence). CDR3 in DNA: TGCAGTGCTAGGGAGCCTAGCGGTCCCTACGAGCAGTACTTC. Translated: CSAREPSGPYEQYF.

V and J are TRBV20-1 and TRBJ1-1, with 7 bases that match TRBD1. The CDR3 consists of 14 residues. Losses at the gene ends were 3 bases for V and 1 base for J; bases not matched to a gene: 5. Germline V gene lookup returns CDR1 DFQATT and CDR2 SNEGSKA (reference sequence). Here the CDR3 DNA reads TGCAGTGCTAGGCACCGGACAGGGAACACTGAAGCTTTCTTT. Translating it yields CSARHRTGNTEAFF.

This clonotype was observed a single time. This chain joins TRBV30 and TRBJ2-5; D is possibly TRBD1 (6 bases). V was pared by 3 bases and J by 5 bases, with 10 bases between. The CDR3 extends over 12 amino acids. Germline values: CDR1 GTSNPN, CDR2 SVGIG (reference sequence). The CDR3: CAWSGQLETQYF. DNA for the CDR3: TGTGCCTGGAGCGGACAGTTGGAGACCCAGTACTTC.

Only a few counts were recorded for this clonotype. This chain uses TRBV7-8 with TRBJ2-7; D possibly corresponds to TRBD1 (7 bases). Germline V gene data show CDR1 as SGHVS and CDR2 as FQNEAQ. V was cut by 5 bases and J by 4 bases, with 21 bases left in between. The CDR3 runs 16 residues. CDR3 DNA: TGTGCCAGCAGCCCTAGTCGGTGGGCAGGGGGGTACGAGCAGTACTTC. As protein: CASSPSRWAGGYEQYF.

The chain links TRBV24-1 to TRBJ2-5; maybe TRBD2 (5 bases). Trimming removed 10 bases at V and 2 bases at J, with 7 bases between. The V gene's germline CDR1 is KGHDR and CDR2 SFDVKD. The CDR3 has 11 amino acids. CDR3 in DNA: TGTGCCACTAGCGCTCAAGAGACCCAGTACTTC. It translates to CATSAQETQYF.

The chain combines TRBV20-1 with TRBJ2-5; TRBD2 aligns across 8 bases. Per germline, CDR1 DFQATT and CDR2 SNEGSKA (reference sequence). The CDR3 is made up of 12 amino acids. After removal of 3 bases from V and 3 bases from J, the junction contained 0 bases not matched to a gene. The CDR3, as DNA: TGCAGTGCTAGTAGCGGGAAAGAGACCCAGTACTTC. This encodes CSASSGKETQYF.

This clonotype was seen only once. The chain couples TRBV2 to TRBJ1-2; D is unclear. The CDR3 is 13 residues long. The germline V gene encodes CDR1 SNHLY and CDR2 FYNNEI. Trimming removed 3 bases at V and 8 bases at J, with 13 bases between. This CDR3 is CASSERPQSGYTF. The CDR3 DNA sequence: TGTGCCAGCAGTGAGCGGCCGCAAAGCGGCTACACCTTC.

In DNA, the CDR3 is TGTGCCAGCAGCTTAATGACTAGCGGAGATACGCAGTATTTT. This encodes CASSLMTSGDTQYF. The genes are TRBV7-3 and TRBJ1-4; TRBD2 matches at 9 bases. The closer fit of TRBJ2-3 to the DNA end suggests the J call may be wrong. CDR3 length: 14 residues. Looked up from germline, CDR1 is SGHTA and CDR2 is FQGTGA.

This clonotype was observed many times. The chain joins TRBV20-1 to TRBJ2-6; 9 bases line up with TRBD1. The CDR3 loop spans 16 amino acids. Trimming cost V 1 base and J 4 bases; bases outside gene matches: 5. CDR1 DFQATT and CDR2 SNEGSKA come from the germline V gene (reference sequence). As DNA, the CDR3 is TGCAGTGCTAGAGTCGACAGGGGGAGCGGGGCCAACGTCCTGACTTTC. Translated, it gives CSARVDRGSGANVLTF.

This chain connects TRBV2 to TRBJ1-1; D gene uncertain. CDR3 length equals 14 residues. The V end lost 7 bases, the J end lost 1 base, and 13 bases lay between the germline ends. Germline CDR1 is SNHLY and CDR2 is FYNNEI. The DNA of the CDR3 is TGTGCCAGCAAGCCCTCGGGCACGAACACTGAAGCTTTCTTT. Translating gives CASKPSGTNTEAFF.

This clonotype appeared many times. The chain carries TRBV2 and TRBJ2-2, with 8 bases aligning to TRBD2. This CDR3 spans 14 amino acids. J gave up 3 bases and V 7 bases, and 4 bases lay outside the gene matches. Germline V gene sequence: CDR1 SNHLY, CDR2 FYNNEI. Written as DNA, the CDR3 is TGTGCCAGCAAAGCGGGAGAGCACACCGGGGAGCTGTTTTTT. Protein sequence: CASKAGEHTGELFF.

V is TRBV20-1 and J is TRBJ1-3; D uncertain. Germline values: CDR1 DFQATT, CDR2 SNEGSKA (reference sequence). Trimming removed 1 base at V and 2 bases at J, with 9 bases between. The CDR3 is 14 amino acids. CDR3 DNA: TGCAGTGCTAGAGTGCTCGGGGCTGGAAACACCATATATTTT. Its protein is CSARVLGAGNTIYF.

This clonotype was recorded many times. The rearrangement links TRBV3-1 to TRBJ2-5; D call uncertain. The CDR3 has 14 residues. The V gene's germline CDR1 is LGHDT and CDR2 YNNKEL (reference sequence). Trimming left V 1 base short and J 7 bases short, with 13 bases between. This chain's CDR3 is CASSQGLEIGTQYF. As DNA, the CDR3 is TGTGCCAGCAGCCAAGGCCTGGAGATAGGGACCCAGTACTTC.

J is TRBJ1-6 and V is TRBV20-1; D is uncertain. The germline V gene encodes CDR1 DFQATT and CDR2 SNEGSKA (reference sequence). The CDR3 is 16 residues long. Trimming took off 2 bases at V and 6 bases at J, with 17 bases between the two ends. CDR3 region: CSARMLAAGGNSPLHF. The DNA for the CDR3 is TGCAGTGCTAGAATGTTGGCAGCTGGAGGTAATTCACCCCTCCACTTT.

This sequence joins TRBV5-1 and TRBJ2-2; D may correspond to TRBD1 or TRBD2 (5 bases each). Trimming took off 4 bases at V and 3 bases at J, with 16 bases between the two ends. Germline V CDR1 and CDR2: SGHRS, YFSETQ. The CDR3 is made up of 16 amino acids. CDR3 in amino acids: CASSQGVGTHTGELFF. The DNA for the CDR3 is TGCGCCAGCAGCCAAGGGGTGGGGACCCACACCGGGGAGCTGTTTTTT. The full variable domain, completed using reference TRBV5-1 and TRBJ2-2, is KAGVTQTPRYLIKTRGQQVTLSCSPISGHRSVSWYQQTPGQGLQFLFEYFSETQRNKGNFPGRFSGRQFSNSRSEMNVSTLELGDSALYLCASSQGVGTHTGELFFGEGSRLTVL.

The chain employs TRBV24-1 and TRBJ2-5; possibly TRBD1 or TRBD2 for D (5 bases each). The CDR3 runs to 16 residues. Trimming shortened V by 2 bases and J by 5 bases, and 17 bases separated the two germline ends. The germline gives CDR1 KGHDR, CDR2 SFDVKD. CDR3 nucleotide sequence: TGTGCCACCAGTGATTGGGACCTCTCCATCGGGGAGACCCAGTACTTC. It is translated as CATSDWDLSIGETQYF.

This clonotype occurred many times. The chain uses TRBV7-2 and TRBJ1-5; 8 nucleotides match TRBD1. CDR3 length: 14 residues. The germline gives CDR1 SGHTA, CDR2 FQGNSA. V was pared by 5 bases and J by 4 bases, with 4 bases of the junction left unmatched. The CDR3 sequence is CASSPGTGNQPQHF. CDR3 DNA: TGTGCCAGCAGCCCCGGGACAGGAAATCAGCCCCAGCATTTT.

The chain links TRBV29-1 to TRBJ1-1; 8 nucleotides align to TRBD1. Germline lookup yields CDR1 SQVTM and CDR2 ANQGSEA. V dropped 7 bases and J dropped 1; count of bases not matched to a gene: 14. CDR3 size: 16 residues. DNA of the CDR3: TGCAGCGCAGGGGGTAGGGGCGACAGGGGGAACACTGAAGCTTTCTTT. This gives the protein CSAGGRGDRGNTEAFF.

The rearrangement uses TRBV2 and TRBJ1-1; TRBD1 agrees at 7 bases. The germline V gene encodes CDR1 SNHLY and CDR2 FYNNEI. This CDR3 is 13 amino acids long. V lost 7 bases, J lost 5 bases, and 7 bases stayed unmatched. Here the CDR3 DNA reads TGTGCCAGCAAACAAATACAGGGGACTGAAGCTTTCTTT. It encodes CASKQIQGTEAFF.

Of note for this clonotype: One junction end disagrees with the germline gene, perhaps due to a read error. The V call is TRBV7-2, the J call TRBJ2-2; TRBD2 might be the D (5 bases). This CDR3 has 15 amino acids. The V gene's germline CDR1 is SGHTA and CDR2 FQGNSA. The CDR3 loop is CASNWNTDFTVELFF. For the CDR3, the DNA is TGTGCCAGCAACTGGAACACGGACTTTACCGTGGAGCTGTTTTTT.

In regard to this clonotype: This may come from a read error, since a much larger clone is one base off. The chain employs TRBV12-3 or TRBV12-4 and TRBJ1-5; 7 bases agree with TRBD1. The length of the CDR3 is 15 residues. For the CDR3, the DNA is TGTACCAGCAGTTTATACAGGGGTGACGTTCAGCCCCAGCATTTT. Protein product: CTSSLYRGDVQPQHF.

This clonotype was counted a single time. The chain is built from TRBV11-2 and TRBJ2-3, with D unresolved. Germline values: CDR1 SGHAT, CDR2 FQNNGV. With 4 bases removed from V and 8 bases from J, the gap between germline ends came to 25 bases. The CDR3 consists of 17 residues. CDR3 protein: CASSSHRVLSLPGTQYF. The CDR3 DNA is TGTGCCAGCAGCTCACACCGGGTCCTTTCCCTCCCGGGTACGCAGTATTTT.

This clonotype was detected ten times or more. The chain is built from TRBV25-1 and TRBJ1-3, with unresolved D. This CDR3 comprises 16 residues. V shed 4 bases and J shed 3 bases, with 16 bases lying between them. From germline, CDR1 is MGHDK and CDR2 SYGVNS. CDR3 coding DNA: TGTGCCAGCAGTGGCCCCCTCGGCGCAGGTGGAAACACCATATATTTT. Its protein is CASSGPLGAGGNTIYF.

On this clonotype: An end of the junction does not agree with germline; a read error may underlie this. The chain couples TRBV20-1 to TRBJ2-6; D is possibly TRBD2 (5 bases). The CDR3 length is 12 residues. The germline gives CDR1 DFQATT, CDR2 SNEGSKA (reference sequence). The CDR3 loop reads CSAEGGPNTEAF. CDR3 nucleotides: TGCAGTGCTGAAGGAGGTCCGAACACTGAAGCTTTC.

This clonotype showed up just a few times. The chain employs TRBV18 and TRBJ1-1; maybe TRBD1 (5 bases). This CDR3 is 14 amino acids long. The V end lost 3 bases, the J end lost 1 base, and 9 bases lay between the germline ends. The germline V gene has CDR1 KGHSH and CDR2 LQKENI. The CDR3: CASSPDSANTEAFF. DNA of the CDR3: TGTGCCAGCTCACCCGACAGTGCGAACACTGAAGCTTTCTTT. Full variable domain (outside the CDR3, taken from reference TRBV18 and TRBJ1-1): NAGVMQNPRHLVRRRGQEARLRCSPMKGHSHVYWYRQLPEEGLKFMVYLQKENIIDESGMPKERFSAEFPKEGPSILRIQQVVRGDSAAYFCASSPDSANTEAFFGQGTRLTVV.

The chain is built from TRBV9 and TRBJ1-2; a weak D match, TRBD1 (5 bases). CDR3 size: 12 residues. Trimming cost V 0 bases and J 7 bases, with 7 bases left between them. Germline loops: CDR1 SGDLS, CDR2 YYNGEE. The CDR3 DNA sequence: TGTGCCAGCAGCGTAGACGGGGGTGGCTACACCTTC. Its protein product is CASSVDGGGYTF.

In this sample, this clonotype turned up a few times. The gene calls are TRBV30 and TRBJ1-1; D not certain. This CDR3 has 13 amino acids. Trimming removed 0 bases from V and 1 base from J, with 6 bases in between. The germline V gene has CDR1 GTSNPN and CDR2 SVGIG (reference sequence). The CDR3 nucleotides are TGTGCCTGGAGTGTAAAGGCGAACACTGAAGCTTTCTTT. Its translation is CAWSVKANTEAFF.

This clonotype was detected only a few times. The junction shows a germline mismatch at one end, possibly a read error. The rearrangement joins TRBV2 to TRBJ1-5; D uncertain. Looked up from germline, CDR1 is SNHLY and CDR2 is FYNNEI. The CDR3 runs 11 residues. This CDR3 is CASREGQPQHF. CDR3 DNA sequence: TGTGCCAGCCGTGAGGGTCAGCCCCAGCATTTT.